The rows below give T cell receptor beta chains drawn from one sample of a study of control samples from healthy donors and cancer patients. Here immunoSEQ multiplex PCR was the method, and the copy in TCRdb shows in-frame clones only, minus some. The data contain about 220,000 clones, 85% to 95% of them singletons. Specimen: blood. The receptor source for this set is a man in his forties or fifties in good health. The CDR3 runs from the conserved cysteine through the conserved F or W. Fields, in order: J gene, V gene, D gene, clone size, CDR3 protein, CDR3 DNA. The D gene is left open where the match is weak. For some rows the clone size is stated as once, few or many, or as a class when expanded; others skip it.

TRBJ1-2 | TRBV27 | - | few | CASSLYWGGNYGYTF | TGTGCCAGCAGTTTATATTGGGGGGGCAACTATGGCTACACCTTC
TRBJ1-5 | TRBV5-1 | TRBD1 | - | CASSPGTDNQPQHF | TGCGCCAGCAGCCCCGGGACAGATAATCAGCCCCAGCATTTT
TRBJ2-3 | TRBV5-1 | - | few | CASSLDPGRTDTQYF | TGCGCCAGCAGCTTGGACCCGGGGCGCACAGATACGCAGTATTTT
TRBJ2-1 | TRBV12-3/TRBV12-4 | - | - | CASSGDGYNEQFF | TGTGCCAGCAGTGGGGACGGCTACAATGAGCAGTTCTTC
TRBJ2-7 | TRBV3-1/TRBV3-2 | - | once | CAIRWGSRYYEQYF | TGTGCCATCCGCTGGGGGTCCCGATACTACGAGCAGTACTTC
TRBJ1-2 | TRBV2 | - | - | CASSEGSYGYTF | TGTGCCAGCAGTGAGGGATCCTATGGCTACACCTTC
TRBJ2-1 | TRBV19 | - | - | CASSIQGSPPYNEQFF | TGTGCCAGTAGTATACAGGGGTCCCCCCCCTACAATGAGCAGTTCTTC
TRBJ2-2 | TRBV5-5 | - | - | CASSLSGSTTGELFF | TGTGCCAGCAGCTTATCAGGGAGCACCACCGGGGAGCTGTTTTTT
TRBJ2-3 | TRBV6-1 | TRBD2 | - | CASSEGRGGYTDTQYF | TGTGCCAGCAGTGAAGGGCGCGGGGGATACACAGATACGCAGTATTTT
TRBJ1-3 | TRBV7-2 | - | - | CASSVSLFGNTIYF | TGTGCCAGCAGCGTAAGCCTTTTTGGAAACACCATATATTTT
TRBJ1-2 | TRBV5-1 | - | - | CASSLSDSNYGYTF | TGCGCCAGCAGCTTGTCAGACAGTAACTATGGCTACACCTTC
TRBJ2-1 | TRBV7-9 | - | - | CASSKTGPWDEQFF | TGTGCCAGCAGCAAAACGGGCCCTTGGGATGAGCAGTTCTTC
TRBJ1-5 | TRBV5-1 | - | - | CASSLGTGESQPQHF | TGCGCCAGCAGCTTGGGCACGGGGGAGAGTCAGCCCCAGCATTTT
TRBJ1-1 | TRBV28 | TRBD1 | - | CASSSNGQVGGKAFF | TGTGCCAGCAGTTCGAACGGACAGGTCGGGGGGAAAGCTTTCTTT
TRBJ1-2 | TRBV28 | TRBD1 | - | CASRTGGNYGYTF | TGTGCCAGCAGAACAGGGGGCAACTATGGCTACACCTTC